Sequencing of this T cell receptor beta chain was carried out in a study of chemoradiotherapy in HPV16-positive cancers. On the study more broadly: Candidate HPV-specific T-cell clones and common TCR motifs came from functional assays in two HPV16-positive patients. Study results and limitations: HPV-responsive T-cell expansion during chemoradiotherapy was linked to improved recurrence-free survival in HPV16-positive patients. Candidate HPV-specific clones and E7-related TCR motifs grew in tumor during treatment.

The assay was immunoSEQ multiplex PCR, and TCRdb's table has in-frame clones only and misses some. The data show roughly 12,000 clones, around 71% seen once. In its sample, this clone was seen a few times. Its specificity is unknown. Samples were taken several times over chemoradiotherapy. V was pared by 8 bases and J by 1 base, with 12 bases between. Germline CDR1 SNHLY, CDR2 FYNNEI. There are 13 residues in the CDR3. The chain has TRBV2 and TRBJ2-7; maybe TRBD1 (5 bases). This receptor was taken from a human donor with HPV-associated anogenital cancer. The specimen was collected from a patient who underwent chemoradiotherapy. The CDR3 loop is CASATGASYEQYF. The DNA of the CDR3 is TGTGCCAGCGCAACTGGGGCTTCCTACGAGCAGTACTTC. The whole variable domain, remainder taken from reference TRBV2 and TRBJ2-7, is EPEVTQTPSHQVTQMGQEVILRCVPISNHLYFYWYRQILGQKVEFLVSFYNNEISEKSEIFDDQFSVERPDGSNFTLKIRSTKLEDSAMYFCASATGASYEQYFGPGTRLTVT.